The 7 T cell receptor beta chains reported below all come from one sample, sequenced in a study of blood T cell repertoires in COVID-19. Produced via immunoSEQ multiplex PCR; TCRdb's table is partial and in-frame only. The repertoire holds under 300,000 clones, with 83% as singletons. The sequenced sample consisted of peripheral blood. The receptor set was obtained from a woman in her forties or fifties who had recovered from COVID-19.

This chain joins TRBV19 and TRBJ2-6, with a tentative D call TRBD1 (6 bases). The CDR3 length is 15 residues. Looked up from germline, CDR1 is LNHDA and CDR2 is SQIVND (reference sequence). V was shortened by 9 bases and J by 2 bases, with 14 bases between the two germline ends. CDR3: CASQGWGTGANVLTF. The CDR3 DNA is TGTGCCAGCCAGGGGTGGGGGACTGGGGCCAACGTCCTGACTTTC.

The rearrangement uses TRBV2 and TRBJ2-2, with a weak D call TRBD1 (6 bases). Germline values: CDR1 SNHLY, CDR2 FYNNEI. The CDR3 extends over 15 amino acids. The V gene lost 5 bases and the J gene lost 7 bases, with 17 bases spanning the gap. The CDR3 protein is CASSPGAGVGGELFF. The CDR3 nucleotides are TGTGCCAGCAGTCCCGGGGCAGGGGTTGGCGGGGAGCTGTTTTTT.

The chain links TRBV7-2 to TRBJ1-3, with D unclear. V lost 0 bases and J 0 bases, leaving 9 bases between the germline ends. CDR3 size: 16 residues. Germline V gene lookup returns CDR1 SGHTA and CDR2 FQGNSA. CDR3 protein: CASSLALPSSGNTIYF. CDR3 bases: TGTGCCAGCAGCTTAGCGCTCCCGAGCTCTGGAAACACCATATATTTT. Full variable domain (missing parts from reference TRBV7-2 and TRBJ1-3): GAGVSQSPSNKVTEKGKDVELRCDPISGHTALYWYRQSLGQGLEFLIYFQGNSAPDKSGLPSDRFSAERTGGSVSTLTIQRTQQEDSAVYLCASSLALPSSGNTIYFGEGSWLTVV.

The rearrangement uses TRBV24-1 and TRBJ1-4, with D hard to call. Germline CDR1 KGHDR, CDR2 SFDVKD. This CDR3 is 14 amino acids long. Deletions cut 2 bases from V and 8 bases from J, with 11 bases between. DNA of the CDR3: TGTGCCACCAGTGATTCGGGAGGCGGCGAAAAACTGTTTTTT. As protein: CATSDSGGGEKLFF.

V is TRBV5-6 and J is TRBJ1-6; tentative D call: TRBD1 (6 bases). There are 16 residues in the CDR3. Germline V gene lookup returns CDR1 SGHDT and CDR2 YYEEEE. The ends were cut back, 4 bases at V and 5 bases at J, with 16 bases in the middle. The CDR3 sequence is CASSIGPGGNNSPLHF. The CDR3 DNA reads TGTGCCAGCAGCATTGGCCCGGGGGGCAATAATTCACCCCTCCACTTT.

The rearrangement joins TRBV12-3 or TRBV12-4 to TRBJ1-6; 7 positions agree with TRBD1. With 6 bases clipped from V and 9 bases from J, the junction kept 5 bases outside the gene matches. This CDR3 spans 13 amino acids. The CDR3 sequence: CASSTRQGSPLHF. Here the CDR3 DNA reads TGTGCCAGCAGCACCCGACAGGGTTCACCCCTCCACTTT.

The chain joins TRBV11-2 to TRBJ1-1; 10 bases align to TRBD1. The V and J ends lost 0 bases and 10 bases, in that order; junction bases with no gene match: 8. The CDR3 spans 15 residues. The germline V gene has CDR1 SGHAT and CDR2 FQNNGV. The CDR3 DNA sequence: TGTGCCAGCAGCTTAGAGACAGGGGGCAGGATGGCAGCTTTCTTT. It encodes CASSLETGGRMAAFF.